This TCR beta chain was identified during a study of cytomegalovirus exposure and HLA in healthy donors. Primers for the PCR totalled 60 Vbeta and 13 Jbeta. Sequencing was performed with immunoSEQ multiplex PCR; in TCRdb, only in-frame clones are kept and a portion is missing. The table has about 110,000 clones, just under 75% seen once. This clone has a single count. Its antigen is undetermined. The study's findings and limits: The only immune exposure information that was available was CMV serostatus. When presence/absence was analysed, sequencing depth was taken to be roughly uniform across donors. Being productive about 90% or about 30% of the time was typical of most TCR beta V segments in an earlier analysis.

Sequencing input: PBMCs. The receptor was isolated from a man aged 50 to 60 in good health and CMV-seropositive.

CDR3 nucleotide sequence: TGTGCCAGCAGCTTGGCTTTCGGCGGGGGCCCCTCCTACGAGCAGTACTTC. The encoded protein is CASSLAFGGGPSYEQYF. V gene TRBV5-6 combines with J gene TRBJ2-7; the D gene is possibly TRBD2 (7 bases). Germline-derived CDR1 and CDR2 are SGHDT and YYEEEE. V gave up 0 bases and J gave up 0 bases, with 16 bases separating them. The CDR3 totals 17 residues.